The 7 T cell receptor beta chains given below trace back to one sample, sequenced in a study of blood T cell repertoires in COVID-19. Some clones are missing from TCRdb's copy, which holds only in-frame ones; the method was immunoSEQ multiplex PCR. The sample records over 400,000 clones, about nine tenths being singletons. The specimen was PBMCs or T cells enriched from blood (not recorded which). The origin of the receptors is a woman aged 60 to 75 who had recovered from COVID-19.

The genes are TRBV24-1 and TRBJ1-1; D unclear. Germline values: CDR1 KGHDR, CDR2 SFDVKD. The V gene lost 8 bases and the J gene lost 4 bases, with 13 bases spanning the gap. CDR3 length: 13 residues. The CDR3 sequence is CATTDTGSTEAFF. For the CDR3, the DNA is TGTGCCACCACCGACACCGGGAGCACTGAAGCTTTCTTT.

The chain uses TRBV9 and TRBJ1-1, with D possibly matching TRBD1 (6 bases). CDR3 length: 15 amino acids. The V and J ends lost 0 bases and 4 bases respectively, with 13 bases between them. Germline CDR1 reads SGDLS; CDR2 reads YYNGEE. This CDR3 is CASSVVLGGGTEAFF. As DNA, the CDR3 is TGTGCCAGCAGCGTAGTCTTAGGGGGGGGCACTGAAGCTTTCTTT.

The CDR3 loop reads CAISGMKDYGYTF. The CDR3 region has the DNA TGTGCCATTTCAGGAATGAAGGACTATGGCTACACCTTC. The chain uses TRBV2 and TRBJ1-2; the D is unclear. The CDR3 is made up of 13 amino acids. Trimming left V 10 bases short and J 3 bases short, with 15 bases between. CDR1 is SNHLY, CDR2 FYNNEI, per germline. Variable domain in full (rest from reference TRBV2 and TRBJ1-2): EPEVTQTPSHQVTQMGQEVILRCVPISNHLYFYWYRQILGQKVEFLVSFYNNEISEKSEIFDDQFSVERPDGSNFTLKIRSTKLEDSAMYFCAISGMKDYGYTFGSGTRLTVV.

The CDR3 spells CASSFGGVAGYTDTQYF. CDR3 DNA sequence: TGTGCCAGCAGCTTCGGGGGGGTAGCGGGCTACACAGATACGCAGTATTTT. The chain uses TRBV7-2 and TRBJ2-3; 8 bases agree with TRBD2. This CDR3 contains 17 residues. The V gene's germline CDR1 is SGHTA and CDR2 FQGNSA. The V segment lost 3 bases and the J segment 2 bases; nucleotides outside the gene matches: 10.

This clone was seen once. The chain links TRBV13 to TRBJ2-3; D call uncertain. Trimming cost V 2 bases and J 2 bases, with 8 bases left between them. The CDR3 runs 14 residues. The V gene's germline CDR1 is PRHDT and CDR2 FYEKMQ (reference sequence). The chain's CDR3 is CASSLNPNTDTQYF. CDR3 DNA sequence: TGTGCCAGCAGCTTAAATCCCAACACAGATACGCAGTATTTT.

This clone was recorded once. The rearrangement uses TRBV5-1 and TRBJ1-2, with D perhaps TRBD1 (5 bases). This CDR3 region has 14 residues. The V end was cut by 0 bases, the J end by 5 bases, with 11 bases between. CDR1 SGHRS and CDR2 YFSETQ come from the germline V gene. CDR3 in amino acids: CASSLGAGPYGYTF. The CDR3 DNA reads TGCGCCAGCAGCTTGGGGGCAGGGCCTTATGGCTACACCTTC.

The CDR3 DNA follows: TGTGCCAGCAGCCAAGCGACTAGCCGGGTGGGCACAGATACGCAGTATTTT. This sequence encodes CASSQATSRVGTDTQYF. This chain joins TRBV3-1 (or the pseudogene TRBV3-2) and TRBJ2-3; 7 nucleotides match TRBD2. Germline V gene sequence: CDR1 LGHDT, CDR2 YNNKEL (reference sequence). The CDR3 totals 17 residues. V was pared by 1 base and J by 1 base, with 8 bases of the junction left unmatched.